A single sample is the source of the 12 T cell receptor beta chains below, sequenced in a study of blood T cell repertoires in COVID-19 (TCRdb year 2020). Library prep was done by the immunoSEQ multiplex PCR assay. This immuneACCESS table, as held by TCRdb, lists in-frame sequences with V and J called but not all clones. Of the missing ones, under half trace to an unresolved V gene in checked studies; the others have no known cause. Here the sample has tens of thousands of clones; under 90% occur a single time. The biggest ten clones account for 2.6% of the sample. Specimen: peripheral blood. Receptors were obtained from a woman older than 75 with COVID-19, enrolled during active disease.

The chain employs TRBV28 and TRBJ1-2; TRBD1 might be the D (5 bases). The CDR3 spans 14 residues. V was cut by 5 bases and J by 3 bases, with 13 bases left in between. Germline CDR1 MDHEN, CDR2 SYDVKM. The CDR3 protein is CASSPYGGDYGYTF. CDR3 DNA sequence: TGTGCCAGCAGTCCCTACGGGGGTGACTATGGCTACACCTTC.

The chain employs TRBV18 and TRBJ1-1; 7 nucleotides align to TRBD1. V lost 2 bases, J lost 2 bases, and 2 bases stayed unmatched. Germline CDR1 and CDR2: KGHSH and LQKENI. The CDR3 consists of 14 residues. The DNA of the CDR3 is TGTGCCAGCTCACCAGGGACAGCAAACACTGAAGCTTTCTTT. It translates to CASSPGTANTEAFF.

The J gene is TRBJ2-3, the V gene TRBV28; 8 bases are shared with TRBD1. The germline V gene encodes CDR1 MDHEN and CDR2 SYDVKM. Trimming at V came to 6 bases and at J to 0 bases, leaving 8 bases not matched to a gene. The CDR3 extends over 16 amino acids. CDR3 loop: CASSIIWDRSTDTQYF. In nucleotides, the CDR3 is TGTGCCAGCAGCATTATATGGGACAGGAGCACAGATACGCAGTATTTT. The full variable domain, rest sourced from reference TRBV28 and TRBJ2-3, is DVKVTQSSRYLVKRTGEKVFLECVQDMDHENMFWYRQDPGLGLRLIYFSYDVKMKEKGDIPEGYSVSREKKERFSLILESASTNQTSMYLCASSIIWDRSTDTQYFGPGTRLTVL.

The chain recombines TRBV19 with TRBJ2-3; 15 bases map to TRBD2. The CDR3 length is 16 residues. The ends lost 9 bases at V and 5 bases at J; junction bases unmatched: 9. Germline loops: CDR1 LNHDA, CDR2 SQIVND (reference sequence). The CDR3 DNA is TGTGCCAGCACCCCAGGACTAGCGGGGGGGATAGATACGCAGTATTTT. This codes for CASTPGLAGGIDTQYF.

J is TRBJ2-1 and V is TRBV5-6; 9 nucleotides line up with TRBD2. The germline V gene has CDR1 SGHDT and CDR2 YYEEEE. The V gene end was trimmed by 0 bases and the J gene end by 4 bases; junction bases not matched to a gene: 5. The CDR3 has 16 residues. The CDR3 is CASSLALLAGYNEQFF. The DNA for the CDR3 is TGTGCCAGCAGCTTGGCCCTCCTAGCGGGGTACAATGAGCAGTTCTTC.

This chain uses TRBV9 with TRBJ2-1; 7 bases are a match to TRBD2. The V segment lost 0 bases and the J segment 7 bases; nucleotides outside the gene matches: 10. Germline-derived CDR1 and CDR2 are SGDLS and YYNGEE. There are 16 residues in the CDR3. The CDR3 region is CASSVEGRAVGNEQFF. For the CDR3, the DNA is TGTGCCAGCAGCGTAGAGGGGAGGGCCGTCGGGAATGAGCAGTTCTTC.

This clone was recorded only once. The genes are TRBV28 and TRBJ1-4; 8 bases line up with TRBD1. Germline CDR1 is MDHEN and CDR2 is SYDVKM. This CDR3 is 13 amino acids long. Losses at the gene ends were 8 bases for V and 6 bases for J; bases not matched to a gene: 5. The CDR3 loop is CASGQGPHEKLFF. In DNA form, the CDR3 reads TGTGCCAGCGGACAGGGCCCCCATGAAAAACTGTTTTTT.

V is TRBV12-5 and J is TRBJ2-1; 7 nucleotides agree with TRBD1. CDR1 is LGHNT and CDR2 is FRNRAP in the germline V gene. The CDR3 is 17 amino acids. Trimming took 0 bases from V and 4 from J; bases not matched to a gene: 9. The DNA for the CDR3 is TGTGCTAGTGGTTTGGTACTAAGGCAGGGGGATTACAATGAGCAGTTCTTC. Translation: CASGLVLRQGDYNEQFF.

CDR3 protein: CASSLTSSTYEQYF. The DNA for the CDR3 is TGTGCCAGCAGCTTAACTAGCTCAACCTACGAGCAGTACTTC. The rearrangement joins TRBV7-2 to TRBJ2-7, with D tentatively TRBD2 (6 bases). This CDR3 contains 14 residues. Germline assignment: CDR1 SGHTA and CDR2 FQGNSA. With 2 bases removed from V and 2 bases from J, the gap between germline ends came to 10 bases.

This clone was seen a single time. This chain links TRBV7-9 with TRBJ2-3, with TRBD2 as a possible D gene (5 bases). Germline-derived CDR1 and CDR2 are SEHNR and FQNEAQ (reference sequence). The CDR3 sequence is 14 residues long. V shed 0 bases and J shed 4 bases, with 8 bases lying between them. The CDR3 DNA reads TGTGCCAGCAGCTTAGCCGGGAACCCAGATACGCAGTATTTT. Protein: CASSLAGNPDTQYF.

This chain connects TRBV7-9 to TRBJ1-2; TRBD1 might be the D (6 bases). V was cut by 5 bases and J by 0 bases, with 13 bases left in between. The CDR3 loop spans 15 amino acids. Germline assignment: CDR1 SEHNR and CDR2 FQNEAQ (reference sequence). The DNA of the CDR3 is TGTGCCAGCAGCAAAAATACAGGGACTAACTATGGCTACACCTTC. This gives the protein CASSKNTGTNYGYTF. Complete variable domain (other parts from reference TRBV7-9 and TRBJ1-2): DTGVSQNPRHKITKRGQNVTFRCDPISEHNRLYWYRQTLGQGPEFLTYFQNEAQLEKSRLLSDRFSAERPKGSFSTLEIQRTEQGDSAMYLCASSKNTGTNYGYTFGSGTRLTVV.

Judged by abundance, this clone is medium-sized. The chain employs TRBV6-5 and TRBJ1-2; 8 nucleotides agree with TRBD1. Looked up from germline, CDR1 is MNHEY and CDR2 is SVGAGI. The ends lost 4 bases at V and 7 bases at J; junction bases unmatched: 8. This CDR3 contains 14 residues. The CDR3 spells CASSWTGNRGGYTF. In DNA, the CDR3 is TGTGCCAGCAGTTGGACAGGGAACAGAGGTGGCTACACCTTC.